This is a list of T cell receptor beta chains from one sample in a study of T cells in Graves' hyperthyroidism and ophthalmopathy. TCRdb recomputed calls from the multiplex PCR reads with MiXCR, one row per CDR3 protein. This table holds around 600,000 distinct CDR3 sequences, 45% found once. Sequenced sample: peripheral blood or thyroid tissue (not recorded which). The receptors were gathered from an adult man with Graves' disease, either hyperthyroidism or ophthalmopathy (not recorded which). The CDR3 runs from the conserved cysteine through the conserved F or W. A D gene is named only where the DNA matches it firmly. Size is stated for part of the rows, as once, few or many counts, or as a class when the clone is expanded.

V	size	J	D	DNA	CDR3
TRBV19	.	TRBJ1-1	.	TGTGCCAGTAGCACGACTGAAGATTTCTTT	CASSTTEDFF
TRBV15	.	TRBJ1-1	.	TGTGCCACCAGCAGCCCCCGGACGGATCCCACTGAAGCTTTCTTT	CATSSPRTDPTEAFF
TRBV5-1	many	TRBJ1-1	TRBD1	TGCGCCAGCAGCTTGGGGGCAGGGGGATTGAACACTGAAGCTTTCTTT	CASSLGAGGLNTEAFF
TRBV2	.	TRBJ2-2	.	TGTGCCAGCAGCGTTGACCCGGGGAACACCGGGGAGCTGTTTTTT	CASSVDPGNTGELFF
TRBV14	.	TRBJ1-4	.	TGTGCCAGCAGCCCCGACATGAGAGGCGAAAAACTGTTTTTT	CASSPDMRGEKLFF
TRBV15	few	TRBJ2-6	.	TGTGCCACCAGCAGAGGGGCCAACGTCCTGACTTTC	CATSRGANVLTF
TRBV7-2	.	TRBJ2-5	TRBD2	TGTGCCAGCAGCTTGAGGGCTTCCTCGGGACTAGCGATTCGGGAGACCCAGTACTTC	CASSLRASSGLAIRETQYF
TRBV7-9	.	TRBJ1-1	TRBD1	TGTGCCAGCAGCTTGATGTCAGGGGGAAACACTGAAGCTTTCTTT	CASSLMSGGNTEAFF
TRBV5-1	.	TRBJ1-6	TRBD1	TGCGCCAGCAGCCGGGACAGGGGACATAATTCACCCCTCCACTTT	CASSRDRGHNSPLHF
TRBV5-1	.	TRBJ2-7	TRBD1	TGCGCCAGCAGCCGACAGGGACACGAGCAGTACTTC	CASSRQGHEQYF
TRBV7-7	once	TRBJ2-7	.	TGTGCTAGCAGCTTACAACAGGCGGGGGAGCAGTACTTC	CASSLQQAGEQYF
TRBV11-2	.	TRBJ1-1	TRBD1	TGTGCCAGCAGCGGGATAAGGACAGGTTCGGACACTGAAGCTTTCTTT	CASSGIRTGSDTEAFF
TRBV10-3	.	TRBJ1-5	.	TGTGCCATCAGTGAGTCGGTCCCAGGGAATCAGCCCCAGCATTTT	CAISESVPGNQPQHF
TRBV24-1	.	TRBJ1-2	TRBD1	TGTGCCACCAGTGACCTCGACAGGGACAGGGGCTACACCTTC	CATSDLDRDRGYTF
TRBV5-1	.	TRBJ2-7	.	TGCGCCAGCAGCCAAGACCGCCCCCACGAGCAGTACTTC	CASSQDRPHEQYF
TRBV29-1	many	TRBJ2-7	TRBD2	TGCAGCGTTAGCGGCGGGGGGACGAAGGAGCAGTACTTC	CSVSGGGTKEQYF
TRBV5-1	few	TRBJ2-5	.	TGCGCCAGCAGCTCCGGCGCACTCGGACTGCGATGGGAGACCCAGTACTTC	CASSSGALGLRWETQYF
TRBV24-1	once	TRBJ1-5	.	TGTGCCACCAGTGTTAAAGGGGAACAAGGGCAGCCCCAGCATTTT	CATSVKGEQGQPQHF
TRBV29-1	.	TRBJ1-4	.	TGCAGCGCCGCAGCCGGGACAACTAATGAAAAACTGTTTTTT	CSAAAGTTNEKLFF
TRBV7-6	many	TRBJ2-6	.	TGTGCCAGCAGCTTAGGGGTCGGGGCCAACGTCCTGACTTTC	CASSLGVGANVLTF
TRBV13	.	TRBJ1-2	.	TGTGCCAGCAGCTTAGGCAGGGTCCATCCTGGCTACACCTTC	CASSLGRVHPGYTF
TRBV7-2	many	TRBJ2-7	TRBD1	TGTGCCAGCAGCGCACGACAGGGCTCCTACGAGCAGTACTTC	CASSARQGSYEQYF
TRBV2	.	TRBJ2-5	TRBD1	TGTGCCAGCGTAAACAGGGGCCAAGAGACCCAGTACTTC	CASVNRGQETQYF
TRBV10-3	few	TRBJ1-5	.	TGTGCCATCAGTGGGGACTCCACCCAGCATTTT	CAISGDSTQHF
TRBV2	.	TRBJ1-2	TRBD1	TGTGCCAGCAGTAAGGGACAGGCCTATGGCTACACCTTC	CASSKGQAYGYTF
TRBV19	.	TRBJ1-1	.	TGTGCCAGTAGTGTGGGTCGCAGCACTGAAGCTTTCTTT	CASSVGRSTEAFF
TRBV29-1	once	TRBJ1-4	.	TGCAGCGTTGAAGATCCGGCCAGGGGCATGGGTCAAAAACTGTTTTTT	CSVEDPARGMGQKLFF
TRBV7-3	.	TRBJ2-7	TRBD2	TGTGCCAGCAGCCCAGGACTAGCGGGAATCGCTTTGCTGGGGGAGCAGTACTTC	CASSPGLAGIALLGEQYF
TRBV29-1	.	TRBJ1-2	TRBD1	TGCAGCACGAGAGGGACAGGTGGCTACACCTTC	CSTRGTGGYTF
TRBV2	.	TRBJ1-2	TRBD1	TGTGCCAGCAAAGGGACAGGCGCCAACTATGGCTACACCTTC	CASKGTGANYGYTF
TRBV7-2	few	TRBJ2-5	.	TGTGCCAGCAGCTTAGCGGGAGTAATGCCAGAGACCCAGTACTTC	CASSLAGVMPETQYF
TRBV7-2	once	TRBJ1-6	.	TGCGCCAGCAGCCAAGCAGGGACCCTCCACTTT	CASSQAGTLHF
TRBV29-1	.	TRBJ1-2	.	TGCAGCGTTGGTCGAGGGGTAGGGAACTATGGCTACACCTTC	CSVGRGVGNYGYTF
TRBV7-2	.	TRBJ1-1	TRBD1	TGTGCCAGCAGTTACCGGGACAGAGTGGGAGCTTTCTTT	CASSYRDRVGAFF
TRBV19	few	TRBJ1-1	.	TGTGCCAGTACCAGAACAGTGCGGACTGAAGCTTTCTTT	CASTRTVRTEAFF
TRBV2	.	TRBJ1-5	.	TGTGCCAGCAGTAGCCGAGACGGTCACAATCAGCCCCAGCATTTT	CASSSRDGHNQPQHF
TRBV2	many	TRBJ1-5	TRBD1	TGTGCCAGCAGTGAGGGACAGGGAAACAATCAGCCCCAGCATTTT	CASSEGQGNNQPQHF
TRBV11-1	.	TRBJ2-2	.	TGTGCCAGCAGCTTACTAGGGACGAACACCGGGGAGCTGTTTTTT	CASSLLGTNTGELFF
TRBV2	.	TRBJ1-4	.	TGTGCCAGCAGTGATGGCCGTGAGTTGGGGACTAATGAAAAACTGTTTTTT	CASSDGRELGTNEKLFF
TRBV2	.	TRBJ1-4	TRBD1	TGTGCCAGCAGAGGGACAGATACTGAAAAACTGTTTTTT	CASRGTDTEKLFF
TRBV7-6	many	TRBJ1-1	.	TGTGCCAGCAGCCCCTCCCACAGAACTGAAGCTTTCTTT	CASSPSHRTEAFF
TRBV2	many	TRBJ2-7	.	TGTGCCAGCAGTGAATCCCCCCGGGACGAGCAGTACTTC	CASSESPRDEQYF
TRBV20-1	.	TRBJ2-7	TRBD2	TGCAGTGCTGTAGCGGGGGGCTCCTACGAGCAGTACTTC	CSAVAGGSYEQYF
TRBV5-1	many	TRBJ1-1	TRBD1	TGTGCCAGCAGTTCGGGACAGGGGGAAGCTTTCTTT	CASSSGQGEAFF
TRBV7-9	.	TRBJ1-6	.	TGTGCCAGCAGCTTAGAGGGCCCGAGTGGTTCACCCCTCCACTTT	CASSLEGPSGSPLHF
TRBV20-1	many	TRBJ2-7	.	TGCAGTGCCGGCCGGACATCAGCCTACGAGCAGTACTTC	CSAGRTSAYEQYF